The 2 T cell receptor beta chains given below trace back to one sample, sequenced in a study of early T cells in non-severe SARS-CoV-2 infection. TCRdb redid the calling of the 5' RACE reads with MiXCR, one entry per CDR3 protein. The data hold approximately 63,000 distinct CDR3 sequences, with approximately 6% observed a single time. The sequenced sample was whole blood, obtained at baseline. These receptor sequences come from an adult who was a healthcare worker with PCR-confirmed SARS-CoV-2 infection or an uninfected control (not recorded which).

A remark on this clonotype: A much more abundant neighbour one base away suggests this may be a read error. The chain recombines TRBV9 with TRBJ2-7, with D possibly matching TRBD1 (6 bases). The V end lost 4 bases, the J end lost 10 bases, and 18 bases lay between the germline ends. The CDR3 has 13 residues. Germline V lookup: CDR1 SGDLS, CDR2 YYNGEE. The CDR3 region has the DNA TGTGCCAGCAGCCTATTAACGACAGGTGTACAGTACTTC. Amino acids: CASSLLTTGVQYF.

In its sample, this clonotype was seen a few times. The V and J genes are TRBV6-1 and TRBJ1-1; tentatively, D is TRBD1 (6 bases). In germline, CDR1 is MNHNS, CDR2 SASEGT. Trimming pared 4 bases from V and 4 bases from J, leaving 10 bases between. The CDR3 has 13 residues. The CDR3 region has the DNA TGTGCCAGCAGTGTAGGACAGACCACTGAAGCTTTCTTT. Protein: CASSVGQTTEAFF.